The text below deals with one T cell receptor (beta chain). Its antigen is unknown. The CDR3 sequence is 13 residues long. V dropped 11 bases and J dropped 0 bases, with 14 bases sitting between them. Per germline, CDR1 MNHEY and CDR2 SVGAGI. The repertoire was sequenced with immunoSEQ multiplex PCR; TCRdb's copy has only in-frame clones and lacks some. The sample comprises some 23,000 clones, around 81% of which are singletons, and roughly a quarter rests with the top ten. These data originate in a study of OX40 agonist ivuxolimab in advanced cancers. Study-wide results and caveats: Also present in some nonresponders was a low level of normalized T-cell clonal expansion.

Sequencing used CD4+ or CD8+ T cells sorted from blood, obtained in a trial of the OX40 agonist ivuxolimab. The receptor was derived from an adult with an advanced solid tumor such as melanoma, head and neck, liver or kidney cancer. The rearrangement links TRBV6-5 to TRBJ2-7; a possible D gene is TRBD1 (5 bases). CDR3 amino acids: CAVVGDLSYEQYF. The CDR3 DNA follows: TGTGCCGTGGTAGGGGATCTCTCCTACGAGCAGTACTTC.